Following are 2 T cell receptor beta chains from one sample sequenced in a study of T cell responses to AZD1222 COVID-19 vaccine. Sequenced by immunoSEQ multiplex PCR; TCRdb stores in-frame clones only, minus some. Of under 130,000 clones in the sample, roughly 90% were seen once. The sequenced sample was peripheral blood, obtained on day 0 of AZD1222 vaccination. These receptors originate from an adult in good health.

V is TRBV18 and J is TRBJ1-5; 8 bases agree with TRBD1. Germline V CDR1 and CDR2: KGHSH, LQKENI. V gave up 3 bases and J gave up 7 bases; unmatched junction bases: 2. The CDR3 has 13 amino acids. The CDR3 DNA reads TGTGCCAGCTCACCGCAGGGGGCACAGCCCCAGCATTTT. Its translation: CASSPQGAQPQHF.

The V call is TRBV7-9, the J call TRBJ1-4, with D uncertain. This CDR3 is 14 amino acids long. Trimming pared 5 bases from V and 8 bases from J, leaving 15 bases between. Germline V CDR1 and CDR2: SEHNR, FQNEAQ (reference sequence). CDR3 nucleotides: TGTGCCAGCAGCATATCCGGGGATGTCGAAAAACTGTTTTTT. Its translation: CASSISGDVEKLFF.